This passage covers 9 T cell receptor beta chains from one sample sequenced in a study of blood T cell repertoires in COVID-19. The protocol was immunoSEQ multiplex PCR, while the TCRdb copy is restricted to in-frame clones and leaves out a portion. This sample has some 320,000 clones, with 65% to 90% found just once. Sequenced: peripheral blood. Source of these receptors: a human donor in a cohort sampled during active COVID-19.

The chain combines TRBV29-1 with TRBJ1-4; D is uncertain. Germline CDR1 reads SQVTM; CDR2 reads ANQGSEA. This CDR3 is built from 13 residues. The ends were cut back, 7 bases at V and 7 bases at J, with 16 bases in the middle. The CDR3: CSANTRGREKLFF. The DNA for the CDR3 is TGCAGCGCCAACACGCGGGGTCGTGAAAAACTGTTTTTT.

The chain employs TRBV15 and TRBJ1-5; 11 bases are a match to TRBD1. The germline V gene has CDR1 LNHNV and CDR2 YYDKDF (reference sequence). Trimming cost V 0 bases and J 5 bases; bases outside gene matches: 6. CDR3 length equals 17 residues. CDR3 coding DNA: TGTGCCACCAGCAGAGATCTTCCGGGACAGGGGGATCAGCCCCAGCATTTT. It is translated as CATSRDLPGQGDQPQHF.

This CDR3 reads CASSLESGGGVNIQYF. CDR3 nucleotides: TGTGCCAGCAGCTTGGAGAGCGGGGGTGGAGTGAACATTCAGTACTTC. V usage is TRBV5-6 and J usage is TRBJ2-4; 8 bases match TRBD2. CDR3 length equals 16 residues. In germline, CDR1 is SGHDT, CDR2 YYEEEE. V was pared by 0 bases and J by 7 bases, with 9 bases of the junction left unmatched.

V is TRBV3-1 (or the pseudogene TRBV3-2) and J is TRBJ1-1; 7 nucleotides line up with TRBD1. The CDR3 sequence is 16 residues long. Germline V gene sequence: CDR1 LGHDT, CDR2 YNNKEL (reference sequence). The V and J ends lost 4 bases and 1 base, in that order; junction bases with no gene match: 9. The CDR3 here is CASSRSYGTANTEAFF. CDR3 nucleotide sequence: TGTGCCAGCAGCCGGTCGTACGGGACAGCGAACACTGAAGCTTTCTTT.

The V gene is TRBV6-5, the J gene TRBJ1-1, with 7 bases that match TRBD1. The CDR3 is made up of 14 amino acids. V lost 5 bases, J lost 1 base, and 4 bases stayed unmatched. The germline V gene has CDR1 MNHEY and CDR2 SVGAGI. CDR3 protein: CASSPRTGNTEAFF. The CDR3 nucleotides read TGTGCCAGCAGTCCCCGGACAGGGAACACTGAAGCTTTCTTT.

The chain couples TRBV10-3 to TRBJ2-2; 7 bases fit TRBD2. Germline loops: CDR1 ENHRY, CDR2 SYGVKD. This CDR3 contains 15 residues. J gave up 6 bases and V 4 bases, and 8 bases lay outside the gene matches. CDR3 bases: TGTGCCATCAGTGCCCAGCGGGACGTCCCCGGGGAGCTGTTTTTT. This codes for CAISAQRDVPGELFF.

The rearrangement joins TRBV18 to TRBJ1-4; D gene unclear. Germline V gives CDR1 KGHSH, CDR2 LQKENI. Trimming left V 4 bases short and J 5 bases short, with 14 bases between. This CDR3 has 15 residues. The CDR3, as DNA: TGTGCCAGCTCACAACAAAGAGGGAGAAATGAAAAACTGTTTTTT. Translated, it gives CASSQQRGRNEKLFF.

This rearrangement joins TRBV30 to TRBJ1-1; a possible D gene is TRBD1 (6 bases). CDR3 length equals 13 residues. Trimming pared 5 bases from V and 3 bases from J, leaving 13 bases between. Per the germline V gene, CDR1 is GTSNPN and CDR2 is SVGIG (reference sequence). As DNA, the CDR3 is TGTGCCTGGTTGGTTGGGGGCTACACTGAAGCTTTCTTT. Translated: CAWLVGGYTEAFF. The full variable domain, in which reference TRBV30 and TRBJ1-1 provide the parts outside the CDR3, is SQTIHQWPATLVQPVGSPLSLECTVEGTSNPNLYWYRQAAGRGLQLLFYSVGIGQISSEVPQNLSASRPQDRQFILSSKKLLLSDSGFYLCAWLVGGYTEAFFGQGTRLTVV.

This clone has only one observation. The chain couples TRBV19 to TRBJ1-5; a weak D match, TRBD1 (6 bases). This CDR3 has 14 amino acids. Per the germline V gene, CDR1 is LNHDA and CDR2 is SQIVND (reference sequence). V lost 4 bases and J 7 bases, leaving 14 bases between the germline ends. For the CDR3, the DNA is TGTGCCAGTAGTACGCAGGGGTCTCGCCAGCCCCAGCATTTT. Amino acid sequence: CASSTQGSRQPQHF.